This T cell receptor (beta chain) derives from a study of T cells in Graves' hyperthyroidism and ophthalmopathy. Study as a whole: Peripheral blood was taken when the disease was first diagnosed, before any treatment began. Study outcomes and limitations: Blood samples included most of the expanded thyroid clonotypes exceeding 0.001.

Concerning this clonotype: Antigen specificity is unknown.

Isolation of PBMCs was performed on 10 ml fresh peripheral blood. It was RNA transcripts that yielded the amplified TCR beta CDR3 regions. The primer set for the first-round RT-PCR of the TCR CDR3 was HTBI. TCRdb ran MiXCR on the multiplex PCR reads and lists one entry per CDR3 protein. The data show 300,000 to 400,000 distinct CDR3 sequences, with approximately 22% seen just once and under 55% held by the top ten. The length of the CDR3 is 15 residues. Trimming removed 0 bases at V and 4 bases at J, with 10 bases between. Germline CDR1 reads SGHDN; CDR2 reads FVKESK. The sample taken for sequencing was blood. The receptor was isolated from a woman aged 50 to 65 with Graves' hyperthyroidism. The V and J genes are TRBV14 and TRBJ2-1; no clear D gene. The CDR3 region has the DNA TGTGCCAGCAGCCAAGATTTGGGGTCGTACAATGAGCAGTTCTTC. Amino acid sequence: CASSQDLGSYNEQFF.